A selection of T cell receptor beta chains follows, all from one sample in a study of blood T cell repertoires in COVID-19. Generated by immunoSEQ multiplex PCR, the TCRdb table keeps only in-frame clones and is missing some. The sample yields about 410,000 clones, 86% seen once. Input material: peripheral blood. These receptors were taken from a woman aged 30 to 39 with active or convalescent COVID-19. Each CDR3 is given with its conserved first and last residue. A D gene is named only where the DNA matches it firmly. Clone size, where shown, is once, few, many, or a class for clones that have expanded.

V gene	clone size	J gene	D gene	CDR3 DNA	CDR3 protein
TRBV19	-	TRBJ1-2	TRBD1	TGTGCCAGTACCATGACAGGGGGCGGTGGCTACACCTTC	CASTMTGGGGYTF
TRBV5-1	-	TRBJ1-6	TRBD1	TGCGCCAGCAGCTTGGCGGGGACAGGGGCACCCCTCCACTTT	CASSLAGTGAPLHF
TRBV3-1/TRBV3-2	once	TRBJ2-5	TRBD2	TGTGCCAGCAACACCGGGACTAAGGAGACCCAGTACTTC	CASNTGTKETQYF
TRBV4-1	-	TRBJ2-7	-	TGCGCCAGCAGACTTTATCCGGGTCCTAACTCCTACGAGCAGTACTTC	CASRLYPGPNSYEQYF
TRBV18	once	TRBJ1-2	-	TGTGCCAGCTCACCCCTGCAGCTAGAGCCAAACTATGGCTACACCTTC	CASSPLQLEPNYGYTF
TRBV6-5	-	TRBJ1-3	-	TGTGCCAGCAGTTACGGCCACACCATATATTTT	CASSYGHTIYF
TRBV6-9	-	TRBJ2-1	-	TGTGCCAGCACACACCCGAATGAGCAGTTCTTC	CASTHPNEQFF
TRBV5-1	-	TRBJ1-2	-	TGCGCCAGCAGCGGAGGACGGGGGGAGTATGGCTACACCTTC	CASSGGRGEYGYTF
TRBV5-5	-	TRBJ1-3	-	TGTGCCAGCAGCTTGGTCGACTTCTCTGGAAACACCATATATTTT	CASSLVDFSGNTIYF
TRBV6-5	once	TRBJ1-2	-	TGTGCCAGCAGTTACTCGGGGCATAACTATGGCTACACCTTC	CASSYSGHNYGYTF
TRBV10-3	-	TRBJ1-1	-	TGTGCCACCTGGGTAGGGGATCTGAACACTGAAGCTTTCTTT	CATWVGDLNTEAFF
TRBV25-1	-	TRBJ2-7	TRBD1	TGTGCCAGCAATAGCGACAGGGGTGCCTACGAGCAGTACTTC	CASNSDRGAYEQYF
TRBV25-1	-	TRBJ2-5	-	TGTGCCAGTGGAGGGACCGGGTCCCAAGAGACCCAGTACTTC	CASGGTGSQETQYF
TRBV6-5	once	TRBJ2-3	-	TGTGCCAGCAGTAGTCTCAGGGTTAGCACAGATACGCAGTATTTT	CASSSLRVSTDTQYF
TRBV29-1	few	TRBJ1-2	TRBD1	TGCAGCGTTGTAGGGACAGGGCATGGCTACACCTTC	CSVVGTGHGYTF
TRBV14	-	TRBJ1-1	-	TGTGCCAGCAGCCAGTCAGTGGGGGCACCGGATCCAAACACTGAAGCTTTCTTT	CASSQSVGAPDPNTEAFF
TRBV11-3	-	TRBJ2-1	-	TGTGCCAGCAGCTTAGATGAAGAGGTAGCGGACTACAATGAGCAGTTCTTC	CASSLDEEVADYNEQFF
TRBV14	-	TRBJ2-2	-	TGTGCCAGCAGCCAAGACGCCAGCCTAGCCTCCACCGGGGAGCTGTTTTTT	CASSQDASLASTGELFF
TRBV15	few	TRBJ1-3	-	TGTGCCACCAGCAACGGGGTACTCCTGGGCTCTGGAAACACCATATATTTT	CATSNGVLLGSGNTIYF
TRBV6-5	-	TRBJ2-1	TRBD2	TGTGCCAGCAGGGCGGGGGGCGTATACAATGAGCAGTTCTTC	CASRAGGVYNEQFF
TRBV6-5	-	TRBJ2-1	TRBD2	TGTGCCAGCAGTCCAACTAGCGGTAGTTACAATGAGCAGTTCTTC	CASSPTSGSYNEQFF
TRBV20-1	-	TRBJ1-1	-	TGCAGTGCTAGTGGACACAGGCCGAACACTGAAGCTTTCTTT	CSASGHRPNTEAFF
TRBV5-1	-	TRBJ1-1	TRBD1	TGCGCCAGCAGCGCCACAGGGGGCCTGAACACTGAAGCTTTCTTT	CASSATGGLNTEAFF
TRBV10-3	few	TRBJ1-4	TRBD1	TGTGCCATCAGTGAGCCCTCGAAAGGGACAGGGGGAGAAAAACTGTTTTTT	CAISEPSKGTGGEKLFF
TRBV7-9	-	TRBJ2-7	TRBD2	TGTGCCAGCAGCACAAGAGGGCGGGAGATTTCCGAGCAGTACTTC	CASSTRGREISEQYF
TRBV28	-	TRBJ1-5	-	TGTGCCAGCAGTTCAAACAGGGTGGGCAATCAGCCCCAGCATTTT	CASSSNRVGNQPQHF
TRBV9	-	TRBJ1-2	TRBD1	TGTGCCAGCAGCGCCGACCTGGGACAGCGAACCTATGGCTACACCTTC	CASSADLGQRTYGYTF
TRBV5-4	-	TRBJ2-4	TRBD2	TGTGCCAGCAACGTGGCGGGAGGAAAAAACATTCAGTACTTC	CASNVAGGKNIQYF
TRBV19	once	TRBJ2-1	-	TGTGCCAGTAGTAGACTGGGAGGGGGGTCTTCTAACAATGAGCAGTTCTTC	CASSRLGGGSSNNEQFF
TRBV7-2	-	TRBJ1-2	-	TGTGCCAGCAGTTTTAGGGGGAACTATGGCTACACCTTC	CASSFRGNYGYTF
TRBV11-3	-	TRBJ1-4	-	TGTGCCAGCAGCTCGACGCCTACGGGGGGCGAAAAACTGTTTTTT	CASSSTPTGGEKLFF
TRBV2	-	TRBJ1-2	-	TGTGCCAGCAGTGAAGCAGGGGTAGCTAACTATGGCTACACCTTC	CASSEAGVANYGYTF
TRBV5-6	-	TRBJ2-1	TRBD2	TGTGCCAGCAGCCCCCTGACTAGCAGCGATGAGCAGTTCTTC	CASSPLTSSDEQFF
TRBV5-4	once	TRBJ1-3	-	TGTGCCAGCAGCTTGGGCGGATATACTGGAAACACCATATATTTT	CASSLGGYTGNTIYF
TRBV3-1/TRBV3-2	-	TRBJ2-1	TRBD2	TGTGCCAGCAGCCACCTACTAGCGGGAGGGCCTGATGAGCAGTTCTTC	CASSHLLAGGPDEQFF
TRBV5-4	-	TRBJ2-7	-	TGTGCCAGCAGCTTAATGGGGGGGGCCCCCTACGAGCAGTACTTC	CASSLMGGAPYEQYF
TRBV5-1	few	TRBJ2-7	-	TGCGCCAGCAGCTTGATCCCCGGGTCTATCCCCTCCTACGAGCAGTACTTC	CASSLIPGSIPSYEQYF
TRBV6-5	few	TRBJ1-6	-	TGTGCCAGCAGACAGGGCCATAATTCACCCCTCCACTTT	CASRQGHNSPLHF
TRBV3-1/TRBV3-2	-	TRBJ2-1	-	TGTGCCAGCAGCCAAGATTGGCGGGGCACCTACAATGAGCAGTTCTTC	CASSQDWRGTYNEQFF
TRBV13	-	TRBJ1-1	-	TGTGCCAGCAGCCATGACTTTGGGAACACTGAAGCTTTCTTT	CASSHDFGNTEAFF
TRBV4-1	-	TRBJ1-2	TRBD1	TGCGCCAGCAGCCTAGGAACGGGACAGGGTCATAACGGCTACACCTTC	CASSLGTGQGHNGYTF
TRBV4-1	once	TRBJ1-2	TRBD1	TGCGCCAGCAGCCAAGATCTGTGGGGACAGGGGGACTATGGCTACACCTTC	CASSQDLWGQGDYGYTF
TRBV18	-	TRBJ1-2	-	TGTGCCAGCTCACCACTACGTGAGGTCAACCCCTATGGCTACACCTTC	CASSPLREVNPYGYTF
TRBV4-1	-	TRBJ1-5	TRBD1	TGCGCCAGCAGCCTTCACGGGACAGGGGGCGTTCAGCCCCAGCATTTT	CASSLHGTGGVQPQHF
TRBV19	-	TRBJ1-5	TRBD1	TGTGCCAGTAGTACGGGACAGGGGGTTAGCAATCAGCCCCAGCATTTT	CASSTGQGVSNQPQHF
TRBV12-2	-	TRBJ1-3	-	TGTGCAAGTCGCTTAGCTCTGGGACAGTTCTCTGGAAACACCATATATTTT	CASRLALGQFSGNTIYF
TRBV19	-	TRBJ1-2	TRBD1	TGTGCCACCAGAAATAAGGGGGCACATGGCTACACCTTC	CATRNKGAHGYTF
TRBV7-2	-	TRBJ1-1	-	TGTGCCAGCAGCCGGGAATGGGCAACTGAAGCTTTCTTT	CASSREWATEAFF
TRBV7-6	-	TRBJ1-2	TRBD1	TGTGCCAGCAGCGAACTACTACCGGGACAGGGAGCTTATGGCTACACCTTC	CASSELLPGQGAYGYTF
TRBV7-2	-	TRBJ2-7	TRBD2	TGTGCCAGCAGCTTAGAGATAGCGGGGAGCTACGAGCAGTACTTC	CASSLEIAGSYEQYF
TRBV19	-	TRBJ1-2	-	TGTGCCAGTAGTATAGATGGGGCGGCTATCTATGGCTACACCTTC	CASSIDGAAIYGYTF